Each of the 14 T cell receptor beta chains below was sequenced from the same sample in a study of OX40 agonist ivuxolimab in advanced cancers. The library was obtained by the immunoSEQ multiplex PCR assay. TCRdb took this table from immuneACCESS and kept in-frame rearrangements with V and J called. Such tables lack part of the clones; where checked against another copy, unresolved V genes explain under half of the gap, and the rest is unexplained. The sample records approximately 50,000 clones, approximately 88% of which are singletons. The leading ten clones occupy 0.6% to 0.7% of the sample. The specimen comprised CD4+ or CD8+ T cells sorted from blood, sampled in a trial of the OX40 agonist ivuxolimab. The receptors were sampled from an adult with an advanced solid tumor such as melanoma, head and neck, liver or kidney cancer.

The chain uses TRBV6-1 and TRBJ2-5, with 7 bases fitting TRBD1. In germline, CDR1 is MNHNS, CDR2 SASEGT. The CDR3 totals 17 residues. The V gene end was trimmed by 1 base and the J gene end by 0 bases; junction bases not matched to a gene: 8. The DNA for the CDR3 is TGTGCCAGCAGTGAAGTGTGGGGACAGACGTACCAAGAGACCCAGTACTTC. Translated: CASSEVWGQTYQETQYF.

This chain connects TRBV7-9 to TRBJ2-7, with D perhaps TRBD2 (5 bases). Trimming removed 0 bases from V and 4 bases from J, with 19 bases in between. The CDR3 runs 17 residues. The germline gives CDR1 SEHNR, CDR2 FQNEAQ (reference sequence). CDR3 in DNA: TGTGCCAGCAGCTTAGCGCCTGGAGGAGGAGTAACTTACGAGCAGTACTTC. Amino acid sequence: CASSLAPGGGVTYEQYF. Drawing the rest from reference TRBV7-9 and TRBJ2-7, the complete variable domain is DTGVSQNPRHKITKRGQNVTFRCDPISEHNRLYWYRQTLGQGPEFLTYFQNEAQLEKSRLLSDRFSAERPKGSFSTLEIQRTEQGDSAMYLCASSLAPGGGVTYEQYFGPGTRLTVT.

This clone occurred once. The chain uses TRBV19 and TRBJ1-1; 12 nucleotides line up with TRBD1. Trimming cost V 10 bases and J 1 base; bases outside gene matches: 4. Germline CDR1 is LNHDA and CDR2 is SQIVND (reference sequence). This CDR3 comprises 14 residues. CDR3 residues: CATWDRGQNTEAFF. As DNA, the CDR3 is TGTGCCACATGGGACAGGGGGCAGAACACTGAAGCTTTCTTT.

The chain couples TRBV7-9 to TRBJ2-1; no clear D. Germline CDR1 and CDR2: SEHNR and FQNEAQ (reference sequence). The CDR3 sequence is 11 residues long. Deletions cut 5 bases from V and 12 bases from J, with 11 bases between. The CDR3 bases are TGTGCCAGCAGCCCCGGACCCGTGCAGTTCTTC. Protein: CASSPGPVQFF.

The chain links TRBV4-1 to TRBJ2-2; TRBD1 matches at 10 bases. CDR1 is MGHRA and CDR2 is YSYEKL in the germline V gene. There are 16 residues in the CDR3. V was pared by 4 bases and J by 5 bases, with 7 bases of the junction left unmatched. In DNA, the CDR3 is TGCGCCAGCAGCCCCTTGGGGACAGGGGTGACCGGGGAGCTGTTTTTT. Protein: CASSPLGTGVTGELFF.

The chain carries TRBV5-1 and TRBJ1-4, with D perhaps matching TRBD1 (6 bases). Trimming removed 2 bases from V and 0 bases from J, with 14 bases in between. Looked up from germline, CDR1 is SGHRS and CDR2 is YFSETQ. This CDR3 has 17 amino acids. The DNA of the CDR3 is TGCGCCAGCAGCTTACAGGGTTGGGATGCAACTAATGAAAAACTGTTTTTT. It translates to CASSLQGWDATNEKLFF.

The chain combines TRBV5-1 with TRBJ2-2; D perhaps matches TRBD1 (5 bases). Looked up from germline, CDR1 is SGHRS and CDR2 is YFSETQ. The V end lost 0 bases, the J end lost 7 bases, and 10 bases lay between the germline ends. The CDR3 length is 14 residues. For the CDR3, the DNA is TGCGCCAGCAGCTTGGAAGGGGCGAACGGGGAGCTGTTTTTT. Translating gives CASSLEGANGELFF.

This clone was counted once. The chain has TRBV27 and TRBJ2-1, with TRBD1 identical over 12 bases. Trimming at V came to 4 bases and at J to 8 bases, leaving 6 bases not matched to a gene. Germline assignment: CDR1 MNHEY and CDR2 SMNVEV (reference sequence). The length of the CDR3 is 15 residues. The CDR3 DNA is TGTGCCAGCAGTTCCGGGACAGGGGGCTTCCATGAGCAGTTCTTC. Translation: CASSSGTGGFHEQFF.

The V and J genes are TRBV7-8 and TRBJ2-2; the D is unclear. Germline V lookup: CDR1 SGHVS, CDR2 FQNEAQ. CDR3 length equals 15 residues. V was clipped by 0 bases and J by 5 bases, with 10 bases between them. The CDR3 region is CASSLALWPTGELFF. CDR3 DNA sequence: TGTGCCAGCAGCTTAGCGCTCTGGCCAACCGGGGAGCTGTTTTTT.

The rearrangement joins TRBV5-4 to TRBJ2-2; 8 nucleotides line up with TRBD2. V lost 3 bases and J lost 5; bases outside the gene matches: 9. CDR3 size: 16 residues. In germline, CDR1 is SGHNT, CDR2 YYREEE (reference sequence). In DNA, the CDR3 is TGTGCCAGCAGCTCCGGGAGGGCGGGATTGACCGGGGAGCTGTTTTTT. Its translation: CASSSGRAGLTGELFF.

This rearrangement joins TRBV10-3 to TRBJ1-2; no clear D. Germline V lookup: CDR1 ENHRY, CDR2 SYGVKD. The CDR3 runs to 14 residues. V lost 10 bases to trimming and J lost 4 bases, with 19 bases between them. CDR3 sequence: CATRESTIIYGYTF. The CDR3 coding sequence is TGTGCCACACGTGAGTCCACCATAATCTATGGCTACACCTTC.

The chain carries TRBV28 and TRBJ1-5; no definite D call. Trimming cost V 3 bases and J 4 bases, with 10 bases left between them. The germline CDR1 and CDR2 sequences are MDHEN and SYDVKM. CDR3 length: 14 residues. The CDR3 DNA reads TGTGCCAGCAGTTTTGGCCTACTAAATCAGCCCCAGCATTTT. It is translated as CASSFGLLNQPQHF.

The chain has TRBV5-1 and TRBJ2-7, with D perhaps matching TRBD2 (7 bases). The CDR3 loop spans 14 amino acids. Germline lookup yields CDR1 SGHRS and CDR2 YFSETQ. V lost 7 bases to trimming and J lost 1 base, with 15 bases between them. The DNA of the CDR3 is TGCGCCAGCGCCCCTCGGGGGGCATCCTACGAGCAGTACTTC. The encoded protein is CASAPRGASYEQYF.

The chain combines TRBV11-3 with TRBJ2-2; the D is unclear. The CDR3 spans 15 residues. V was pared by 5 bases and J by 4 bases, with 14 bases between. From germline, CDR1 is SGHNT and CDR2 YENEEA. CDR3 in amino acids: CASSEVLRGTGELFF. The CDR3 DNA reads TGTGCCAGCAGCGAGGTCCTACGTGGCACCGGGGAGCTGTTTTTT.